Listed below are T cell receptor beta chains from one sample, sequenced in a study of follicular helper T cells after annual influenza vaccination. Profiled with immunoSEQ multiplex PCR; TCRdb holds only in-frame clones, not every one. The sample has some 7,300 clones, roughly 83% seen once. This material consisted of CXCR5+ CD38- circulating T follicular helper cells from blood, taken 7 days after influenza vaccination. These receptors were collected from an adult who received the influenza vaccine. Each CDR3 is given with its conserved first and last residue.

J gene,V gene,CDR3 protein
TRBJ2-7,TRBV9,CASSPTQGGTYEQYF
TRBJ1-3,TRBV2,CASGINRDSGNTIYF
TRBJ2-5,TRBV6-6,CASRYSPRGVETQYF
TRBJ2-7,TRBV30,CAWSGVVLYEQYF
TRBJ2-1,TRBV16,CASSQLAGGGAYNEQFF
TRBJ2-1,TRBV7-2,CASSDGDSNEQFF
TRBJ2-1,TRBV10-1,CASSGVRGLYNEQFF
TRBJ2-3,TRBV7-6,CASSLETGGTTDTQYF
TRBJ1-2,TRBV5-1,CASRQTGDYGGYTF
TRBJ1-1,TRBV5-4,CASSLVSGNTEAFF
TRBJ1-1,TRBV7-1,CASSLEGGTEAFF
TRBJ2-1,TRBV11-2,CASSLFSQGLTHYNEQFF
TRBJ2-7,TRBV18,CASSPGTGDYEQYF
TRBJ1-1,TRBV9,CASSVVSGGPNTEAFF
TRBJ1-5,TRBV9,CASSVDGYSNQPQHF
TRBJ1-5,TRBV29-1,CSVRGTGINQPQHF
TRBJ2-2,TRBV19,CASSMRTGSTGELFF
TRBJ2-5,TRBV7-3,CASSAGTRSESQYF
TRBJ2-3,TRBV6-1,CASRAGQVGADTQYF
TRBJ1-1,TRBV7-8,CASSSGGQLMNTEAFF
TRBJ2-5,TRBV15,CATSRVGPQDRETQYF
TRBJ1-2,TRBV5-4,CASSLALREGYTF
TRBJ1-4,TRBV5-5,CASSSQAPGEKLFF
TRBJ1-5,TRBV19,CASSITGRDHQPQHF
TRBJ2-3,TRBV5-8,CASSSGTGGIDTQYF
TRBJ1-2,TRBV18,CASSTSQRGLNYGYTF
TRBJ1-4,TRBV28,CASSMTGVPEKLFF
TRBJ1-1,TRBV28,CASSVVGGNTEAFF
TRBJ1-5,TRBV28,CASSYLGGQREQPQHF
TRBJ1-1,TRBV19,CASSSGQMNTEAFF
TRBJ1-1,TRBV21-1,CASSKVPGQGATEAFF
TRBJ2-7,TRBV5-1,CASSLAGTGEYEQYF
TRBJ2-1,TRBV7-2,CASSHRQGLSYNEQFF
TRBJ1-5,TRBV18,CASSPGSGGVGNQPQHF
TRBJ2-1,TRBV5-1,CASSLEGGPGHNEQFF
TRBJ2-2,TRBV19,CASSIEGARTGELFF
TRBJ2-2,TRBV5-1,CASSFAAGRTGELFF